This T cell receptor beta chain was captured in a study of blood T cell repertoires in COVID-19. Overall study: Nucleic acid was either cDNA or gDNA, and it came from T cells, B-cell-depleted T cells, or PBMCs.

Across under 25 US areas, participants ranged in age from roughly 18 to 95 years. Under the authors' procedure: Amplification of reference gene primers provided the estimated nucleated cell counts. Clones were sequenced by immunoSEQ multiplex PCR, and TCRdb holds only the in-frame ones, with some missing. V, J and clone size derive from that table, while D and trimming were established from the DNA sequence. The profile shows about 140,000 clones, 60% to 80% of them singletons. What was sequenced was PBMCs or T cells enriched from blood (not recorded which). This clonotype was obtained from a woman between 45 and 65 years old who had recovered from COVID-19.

CDR3 coding DNA: TGTGCCAGTAGTATTACGGCAGGGGGCCGTGAGACCCAGTACTTC. Translation gives CASSITAGGRETQYF. V gene TRBV19 combines with J gene TRBJ2-5; the match to TRBD1 covers 8 bases. V shed 3 bases, J shed 5 bases, and the junction held 8 bases outside the gene matches. Looked up from germline, CDR1 is LNHDA and CDR2 is SQIVND (reference sequence). CDR3 length: 15 amino acids.